This T cell receptor (beta chain) was captured by sequencing in a study of blood T cell repertoires in COVID-19. Germline CDR1 reads LGHDT; CDR2 reads YNNKEL (reference sequence). This CDR3 region has 16 residues. J was trimmed by 5 bases and V by 0 bases; bases with no gene match: 5. Participants reported their clinical history, and cohort assignment relied on those reports. Profiled with immunoSEQ multiplex PCR; TCRdb holds only in-frame clones, not every one. In the table there are some 390,000 clones, about 90% of which are singletons. This clonotype originated in a woman under 40 who had recovered from COVID-19. The sequenced material came from PBMCs or T cells enriched from blood (not recorded which). This rearrangement joins TRBV3-1 (or the pseudogene TRBV3-2) to TRBJ2-5; 11 nucleotides line up with TRBD1. CDR3 sequence (DNA): TGTGCCAGCAGCCAAGAGGGACAGGGGGTGGCGGAGACCCAGTACTTC. Translating gives CASSQEGQGVAETQYF.